This entry features one T cell receptor (beta chain) sequence. TCRdb's table, derived via immunoSEQ multiplex PCR, lists solely in-frame clones and lacks some. The table has 200,000 to 250,000 clones, around 89% seen once. The entry originates in a study of blood T cell repertoires in COVID-19. Study-level background: Collection of acute and convalescent COVID-19 samples took place in the United States, Italy and Spain.

Germline CDR1 MDHEN, CDR2 SYDVKM. This CDR3 has 16 residues. Trimming pared 6 bases from V and 0 bases from J, leaving 15 bases between. This sequence originates from a man in his fifties or sixties who had been exposed to COVID-19. The specimen was PBMCs or T cells enriched from blood (not recorded which). This chain connects TRBV28 to TRBJ1-5; D is possibly TRBD1 (6 bases). The CDR3 nucleotides are TGTGCCAGCAGACCTAGGGGGGGTTATAGCAATCAGCCCCAGCATTTT. It encodes CASRPRGGYSNQPQHF.